This T cell receptor (beta chain) appears in the sequencing data of a study of blood T cell repertoires in COVID-19. Sequencing was performed with immunoSEQ multiplex PCR; in TCRdb, only in-frame clones are kept and a portion is missing. The sample lists tens of thousands of clones, about 86% occurring once. The V segment lost 1 base and the J segment 9 bases; nucleotides outside the gene matches: 3. The germline V gene encodes CDR1 SNHLY and CDR2 FYNNEI. The CDR3 totals 15 residues. This sequence originates from a man aged 45 to 65 with acute or convalescent COVID-19. The chain employs TRBV2 and TRBJ2-1, with 13 nucleotides matching TRBD2. What was sequenced was peripheral blood. This chain's CDR3 is CASSEEGLAGAEQFF. The CDR3 nucleotides are TGTGCCAGCAGTGAAGAAGGACTAGCGGGAGCTGAGCAGTTCTTC. The whole variable domain, filled in from reference TRBV2 and TRBJ2-1, reads EPEVTQTPSHQVTQMGQEVILRCVPISNHLYFYWYRQILGQKVEFLVSFYNNEISEKSEIFDDQFSVERPDGSNFTLKIRSTKLEDSAMYFCASSEEGLAGAEQFFGPGTRLTVL.